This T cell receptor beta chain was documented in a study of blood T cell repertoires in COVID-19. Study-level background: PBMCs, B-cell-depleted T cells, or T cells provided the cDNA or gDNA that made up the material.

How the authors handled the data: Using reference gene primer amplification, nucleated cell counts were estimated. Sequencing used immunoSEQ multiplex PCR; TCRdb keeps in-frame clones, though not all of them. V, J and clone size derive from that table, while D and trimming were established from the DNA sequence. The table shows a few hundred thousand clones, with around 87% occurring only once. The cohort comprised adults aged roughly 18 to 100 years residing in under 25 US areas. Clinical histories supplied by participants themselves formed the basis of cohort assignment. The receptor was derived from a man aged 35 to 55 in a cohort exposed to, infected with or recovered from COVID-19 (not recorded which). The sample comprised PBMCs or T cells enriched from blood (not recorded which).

CDR3: CASSLGLATGANVLTF. CDR3 nucleotide sequence: TGTGCCAGCAGCTTGGGACTAGCGACTGGGGCCAACGTCCTGACTTTC. V usage is TRBV5-6 and J usage is TRBJ2-6, with TRBD2 matching 8 bases. V was pared by 0 bases and J by 2 bases, with 1 base of the junction left unmatched. This CDR3 region has 16 residues. In germline, CDR1 is SGHDT, CDR2 YYEEEE.